The sequence of this T cell receptor (beta chain) was determined in a study of Tregs in tolerant kidney transplant recipients. Study background: Recipients received nonmyeloablative bone marrow transplants from related graft donors, with transient mixed chimerism. Notes on the study in general: Nucleotide sequences could not be compared across some patients' samples due to primer changes.

Germline lookup yields CDR1 LNHDA and CDR2 SQIVND (reference sequence). The CDR3 sequence is 14 residues long. The V segment lost 5 bases and the J segment 1 base; nucleotides outside the gene matches: 3. As regards this clone: The antigen is undetermined. The same CDR3 also results from other DNA sequences found in this sample.

Libraries were prepared by immunoSEQ multiplex PCR; TCRdb keeps only in-frame clonotypes and omits some of them. Of around 85,000 clones in the sample, 75% to 95% were seen once. The material sequenced was Tregs from blood, taken before the transplant. This TCR was recovered from a human donor who received a combined kidney and bone marrow transplant. The chain has TRBV19 and TRBJ2-7, with 9 bases that match TRBD1. CDR3 amino acids: CASSFGTGSYEQYF. The DNA of the CDR3 is TGTGCCAGTAGTTTCGGGACAGGGTCCTACGAGCAGTACTTC.